Below are 21 T cell receptor beta chains sequenced from a single sample in a study of blood T cell repertoires in COVID-19. Some clones are missing from TCRdb's copy, which holds only in-frame ones; the method was immunoSEQ multiplex PCR. This table holds 150,000 or so clones, 84% found once. Sequenced: peripheral blood. Receptor source: a human donor in a cohort sampled during active COVID-19.

The chain joins TRBV3-1 (or the pseudogene TRBV3-2) to TRBJ1-3; D uncertain. This CDR3 comprises 14 residues. Germline V gives CDR1 LGHDT, CDR2 YNNKEL (reference sequence). V lost 4 bases to trimming and J lost 0 bases, with 7 bases between them. CDR3 loop: CASSRASSGNTIYF. For the CDR3, the DNA is TGTGCCAGCAGCCGCGCGAGCTCTGGAAACACCATATATTTT.

This chain uses TRBV6-2 or TRBV6-3 with TRBJ2-1, with 7 bases aligning to TRBD1. V shed 4 bases and J 1 base; nucleotides not matched to a gene: 13. Germline V gives CDR1 MNHEY, CDR2 SVGEGT. CDR3 length equals 18 residues. The CDR3 loop is CASSSPFLTGSSYNEQFF. DNA of the CDR3: TGTGCCAGCAGTTCCCCTTTCCTGACAGGGAGTTCCTACAATGAGCAGTTCTTC.

The V gene is TRBV30, the J gene TRBJ1-4, with 9 nucleotides matching TRBD1. V lost 3 bases to trimming and J lost 6 bases; unmatched junction nucleotides: 11. The CDR3 sequence is 16 residues long. Germline assignment: CDR1 GTSNPN and CDR2 SVGIG (reference sequence). The CDR3 DNA reads as TGTGCCTGGAGAAGGGGACAGGGACCCTTAGATGAAAAACTGTTTTTT. It translates to CAWRRGQGPLDEKLFF.

This rearrangement joins TRBV5-4 to TRBJ2-2; 7 bases line up with TRBD2. The CDR3 loop spans 16 amino acids. J lost 6 bases, V lost 4 bases, and 12 bases had no gene match. The germline CDR1 and CDR2 sequences are SGHNT and YYREEE (reference sequence). CDR3 loop: CASSPRTSRPAGELFF. As DNA, the CDR3 is TGTGCCAGCAGCCCCCGGACTAGTCGGCCGGCCGGGGAGCTGTTTTTT. Supplemented by reference TRBV5-4 and TRBJ2-2, the full variable domain reads ETGVTQSPTHLIKTRGQQVTLRCSSQSGHNTVSWYQQALGQGPQFIFQYYREEENGRGNFPPRFSGLQFPNYSSELNVNALELDDSALYLCASSPRTSRPAGELFFGEGSRLTVL.

This chain links TRBV2 with TRBJ1-2; 7 bases map to TRBD1. J was trimmed by 7 bases and V by 0 bases; bases with no gene match: 5. The CDR3 sequence is 14 residues long. CDR1 SNHLY and CDR2 FYNNEI come from the germline V gene. CDR3 sequence reads: CASSEAGRGLGYTF. In DNA, the CDR3 is TGTGCCAGCAGTGAAGCGGGAAGGGGGCTTGGCTACACCTTC.

The V gene is TRBV5-4, the J gene TRBJ2-3; maybe TRBD2 (5 bases). In germline, CDR1 is SGHNT, CDR2 YYREEE (reference sequence). The CDR3 contains 13 residues. V was trimmed by 4 bases and J by 5 bases, leaving 11 bases between them. Here the CDR3 reads CASSRGLGDTQYF. The CDR3 DNA is TGTGCCAGCAGCCGAGGGCTCGGAGATACGCAGTATTTT.

The rearrangement joins TRBV6-5 to TRBJ1-1, with 7 bases aligning to TRBD1. CDR1 MNHEY and CDR2 SVGAGI come from the germline V gene. The CDR3 is made up of 13 amino acids. Unmatched junction bases numbered 1, after V lost 6 bases and J lost 0 bases. The CDR3 loop reads CASRGTVNTEAFF. For the CDR3, the DNA is TGTGCCAGCAGAGGGACAGTGAACACTGAAGCTTTCTTT.

This sequence joins TRBV5-1 and TRBJ2-7, with D possibly TRBD1 on 6 matching bases. Germline V lookup: CDR1 SGHRS, CDR2 YFSETQ. There are 14 residues in the CDR3. Between the trimmed V and J ends, which lost 1 base and 3 bases, there was a span of 11 bases. This CDR3 is CASSLTGKGYEQYF. As DNA, the CDR3 is TGCGCCAGCAGCTTGACAGGGAAGGGCTACGAGCAGTACTTC.

The V gene is TRBV21-1, the J gene TRBJ2-5; the DNA was not used to check the table's D call, TRBD2. TRBV21-1 is tagged as a pseudogene. The CDR3 consists of 12 residues. The CDR3 nucleotides read TGTGCCAGGAGCGGGGGGGCCGGGACCCAGTACTTC. Translating it yields CARSGGAGTQYF.

The chain carries TRBV11-3 and TRBJ1-2; D unresolved. The ends were cut back, 1 base at V and 3 bases at J, with 12 bases in the middle. CDR3 size: 15 residues. Per germline, CDR1 SGHNT and CDR2 YENEEA. This chain's CDR3 is CASSLGAGIDYGYTF. The CDR3 nucleotides are TGTGCCAGCAGCTTAGGTGCCGGGATAGACTATGGCTACACCTTC.

The chain is built from TRBV18 and TRBJ2-5; weak D call: TRBD2 (5 bases). V shed 6 bases and J shed 5 bases, with 16 bases lying between them. In germline, CDR1 is KGHSH, CDR2 LQKENI. The CDR3 contains 14 residues. The CDR3 loop is CASSPRRGIETQYF. In nucleotides, the CDR3 is TGTGCCAGCTCCCCCCGGAGAGGGATCGAGACCCAGTACTTC.

This clone appeared a few times. The identical CDR3 is also encoded by other nucleotide sequences in the sample. The chain employs TRBV6-1 and TRBJ1-2; a weak D match, TRBD1 (5 bases). CDR3 length equals 13 residues. V lost 3 bases and J lost 4, with 9 bases in between. The germline V gene encodes CDR1 MNHNS and CDR2 SASEGT. CDR3 protein: CASSDGGGYGYTF. The CDR3, as DNA: TGTGCCAGCAGTGACGGGGGGGGCTATGGCTACACCTTC.

This CDR3 reads CSVQDGGARAFF. DNA of the CDR3: TGCAGCGTGCAGGACGGGGGGGCTCGGGCTTTCTTT. This sequence joins TRBV29-1 and TRBJ1-1; tentatively, D is TRBD1 (6 bases). Per the germline V gene, CDR1 is SQVTM and CDR2 is ANQGSEA. V gave up 6 bases and J gave up 11 bases, with 19 bases separating them. The CDR3 totals 12 residues. The entire variable domain, with the rest obtained from reference TRBV29-1 and TRBJ1-1, is as follows: SAVISQKPSRDICQRGTSLTIQCQVDSQVTMMFWYRQQPGQSLTLIATANQGSEATYESGFVIDKFPISRPNLTFSTLTVSNMSPEDSSIYLCSVQDGGARAFFGQGTRLTVV.

This clone was counted once. V gene TRBV6-5 combines with J gene TRBJ1-5; 12 bases line up with TRBD1. CDR1 is MNHEY, CDR2 SVGAGI, per germline. The CDR3 has 14 residues. J lost 5 bases, V lost 8 bases, and 4 bases had no gene match. CDR3 amino acids: CASAGQGADQPQHF. In DNA form, the CDR3 reads TGTGCCAGCGCGGGACAGGGGGCCGATCAGCCCCAGCATTTT.

The chain combines TRBV5-8 with TRBJ1-4, with 7 bases aligning to TRBD1. The ends lost 4 bases at V and 1 base at J; junction bases unmatched: 10. The CDR3 covers 17 residues. In germline, CDR1 is SGHTS, CDR2 YDEGEE. The CDR3 loop is CASSLNRGAGTNEKLFF. The CDR3 DNA is TGTGCCAGCAGCCTAAACAGGGGAGCGGGAACTAATGAAAAACTGTTTTTT.

V gene TRBV2 combines with J gene TRBJ1-1; possible D gene TRBD1, 5 bases. V gave up 11 bases and J gave up 6 bases, with 16 bases separating them. The CDR3 is 12 amino acids. Germline assignment: CDR1 SNHLY and CDR2 FYNNEI. CDR3 region: CAGTPMEPEAFF. The CDR3 coding sequence is TGTGCCGGGACTCCCATGGAGCCTGAAGCTTTCTTT.

V gene TRBV19 combines with J gene TRBJ2-5, with 7 nucleotides matching TRBD1. The CDR3 runs to 14 residues. Germline V lookup: CDR1 LNHDA, CDR2 SQIVND (reference sequence). The ends lost 10 bases at V and 0 bases at J; junction bases unmatched: 8. The CDR3 loop reads CATMTGFNQETQYF. DNA of the CDR3: TGTGCCACAATGACAGGGTTCAACCAAGAGACCCAGTACTTC.

CDR3 nucleotide sequence: TGTGCCAGCAGCCCCTACCAGGGACTAGACTCACCCCTCCACTTT. It translates to CASSPYQGLDSPLHF. This chain connects TRBV3-1 (or the pseudogene TRBV3-2) to TRBJ1-6; perhaps TRBD1 as D (5 bases). Trimming shortened V by 4 bases and J by 10 bases, and 17 bases separated the two germline ends. The CDR3 length is 15 residues. Germline lookup yields CDR1 LGHDT and CDR2 YNNKEL (reference sequence).

The chain is built from TRBV11-3 and TRBJ1-2; D unclear. V dropped 5 bases and J dropped 10 bases, with 17 bases sitting between them. Germline V lookup: CDR1 SGHNT, CDR2 YENEEA. CDR3 size: 13 residues. CDR3 sequence reads: CASSQNFRVDYTF. The CDR3 coding sequence is TGTGCCAGCAGCCAAAATTTTCGGGTAGACTACACCTTC.

The chain has TRBV25-1 and TRBJ2-2; perhaps TRBD2 as D (6 bases). Trimming removed 1 base from V and 4 bases from J, with 10 bases in between. Germline assignment: CDR1 MGHDK and CDR2 SYGVNS. The CDR3 covers 15 residues. The CDR3 bases are TGTGCCAGCAGTGAATCGGGGGTTCTCACCGGGGAGCTGTTTTTT. It specifies CASSESGVLTGELFF.

The chain uses TRBV5-6 and TRBJ1-2, with 7 bases identical to TRBD1. The CDR3 spans 15 residues. CDR1 is SGHDT, CDR2 YYEEEE, per germline. The V gene end was trimmed by 3 bases and the J gene end by 4 bases; junction bases not matched to a gene: 9. The CDR3 protein is CASSSKTGTFYGYTF. CDR3 bases: TGTGCCAGCAGCTCCAAGACAGGGACTTTCTATGGCTACACCTTC. Full variable domain (missing parts from reference TRBV5-6 and TRBJ1-2): DAGVTQSPTHLIKTRGQQVTLRCSPKSGHDTVSWYQQALGQGPQFIFQYYEEEERQRGNFPDRFSGHQFPNYSSELNVNALLLGDSALYLCASSSKTGTFYGYTFGSGTRLTVV.